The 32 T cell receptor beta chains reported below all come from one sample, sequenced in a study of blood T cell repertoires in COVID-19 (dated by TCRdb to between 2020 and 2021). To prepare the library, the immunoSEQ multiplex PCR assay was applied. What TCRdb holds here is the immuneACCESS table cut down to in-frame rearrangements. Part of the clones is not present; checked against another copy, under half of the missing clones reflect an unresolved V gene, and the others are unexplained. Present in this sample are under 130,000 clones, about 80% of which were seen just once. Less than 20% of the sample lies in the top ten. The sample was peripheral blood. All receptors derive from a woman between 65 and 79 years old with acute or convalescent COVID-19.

The CDR3 DNA follows: TGTGCCAGCAGCTTGACTAGCGGGACAGGGGAGACCCAGTACTTC. Its protein is CASSLTSGTGETQYF. The chain couples TRBV7-9 to TRBJ2-5; 11 nucleotides agree with TRBD2. Germline V gives CDR1 SEHNR, CDR2 FQNEAQ (reference sequence). CDR3 length equals 15 residues. V dropped 3 bases and J dropped 5; count of bases not matched to a gene: 5.

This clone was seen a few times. CDR3 loop: CASSSQPVTDTQYF. As DNA, the CDR3 is TGCGCCAGCAGCTCGCAACCAGTCACAGATACGCAGTATTTT. V gene TRBV5-1 combines with J gene TRBJ2-3; D is uncertain. Trimming pared 3 bases from V and 2 bases from J, leaving 10 bases between. The CDR3 has 14 amino acids. Germline values: CDR1 SGHRS, CDR2 YFSETQ.

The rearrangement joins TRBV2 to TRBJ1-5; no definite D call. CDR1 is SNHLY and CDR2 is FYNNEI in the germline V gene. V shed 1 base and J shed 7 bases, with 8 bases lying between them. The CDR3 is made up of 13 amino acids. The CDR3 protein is CASSEGSSQPQHF. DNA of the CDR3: TGTGCCAGCAGTGAAGGCTCAAGCCAGCCCCAGCATTTT. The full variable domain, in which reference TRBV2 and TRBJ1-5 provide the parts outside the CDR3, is EPEVTQTPSHQVTQMGQEVILRCVPISNHLYFYWYRQILGQKVEFLVSFYNNEISEKSEIFDDQFSVERPDGSNFTLKIRSTKLEDSAMYFCASSEGSSQPQHFGDGTRLSIL.

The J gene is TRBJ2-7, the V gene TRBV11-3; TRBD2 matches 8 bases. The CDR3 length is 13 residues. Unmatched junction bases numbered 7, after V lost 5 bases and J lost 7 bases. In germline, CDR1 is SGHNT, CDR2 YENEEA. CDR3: CASSPGGAGEQYF. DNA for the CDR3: TGTGCCAGCAGCCCCGGGGGGGCAGGAGAGCAGTACTTC.

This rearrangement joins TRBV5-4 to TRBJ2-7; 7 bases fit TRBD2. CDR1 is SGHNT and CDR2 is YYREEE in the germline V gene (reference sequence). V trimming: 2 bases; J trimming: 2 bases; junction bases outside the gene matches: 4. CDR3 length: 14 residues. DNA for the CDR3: TGTGCCAGCAGCTTACCTAGCGGAACCTACGAGCAGTACTTC. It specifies CASSLPSGTYEQYF.

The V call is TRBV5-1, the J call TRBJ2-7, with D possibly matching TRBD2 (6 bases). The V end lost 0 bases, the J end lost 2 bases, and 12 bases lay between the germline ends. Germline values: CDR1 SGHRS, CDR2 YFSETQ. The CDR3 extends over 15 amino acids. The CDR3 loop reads CASSLAGGAPYEQYF. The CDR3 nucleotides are TGCGCCAGCAGCTTGGCCGGGGGAGCACCCTACGAGCAGTACTTC.

DNA for the CDR3: TGTGCCAGCAAGGGACAGGGGGAGTATAGGTATGGCTACACCTTC. Its translation: CASKGQGEYRYGYTF. The chain links TRBV2 to TRBJ1-2; 11 bases agree with TRBD1. There are 15 residues in the CDR3. Germline CDR1 and CDR2: SNHLY and FYNNEI. Losses at the gene ends were 7 bases for V and 5 bases for J; bases not matched to a gene: 9.

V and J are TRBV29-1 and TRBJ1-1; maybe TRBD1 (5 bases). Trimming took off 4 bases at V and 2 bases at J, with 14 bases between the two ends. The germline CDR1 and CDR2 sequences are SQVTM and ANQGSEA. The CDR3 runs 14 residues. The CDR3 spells CSVVRGGVNTEAFF. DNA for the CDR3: TGCAGCGTTGTCCGGGGGGGTGTAAACACTGAAGCTTTCTTT.

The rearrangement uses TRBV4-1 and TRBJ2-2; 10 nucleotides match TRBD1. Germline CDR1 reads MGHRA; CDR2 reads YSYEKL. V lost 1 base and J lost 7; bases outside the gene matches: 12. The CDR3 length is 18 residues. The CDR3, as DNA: TGCGCCAGCAGCCAAGGAATAACCGGGACAGGGGTTGTCGGGGAGCTGTTTTTT. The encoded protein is CASSQGITGTGVVGELFF.

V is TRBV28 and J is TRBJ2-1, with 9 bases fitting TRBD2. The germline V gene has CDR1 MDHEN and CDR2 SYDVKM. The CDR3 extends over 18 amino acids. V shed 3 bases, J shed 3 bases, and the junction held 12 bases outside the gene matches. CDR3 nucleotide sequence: TGTGCCAGCAGTTTTTATATTGGCGGGGGGGCCGGCTACAATGAGCAGTTCTTC. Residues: CASSFYIGGGAGYNEQFF.

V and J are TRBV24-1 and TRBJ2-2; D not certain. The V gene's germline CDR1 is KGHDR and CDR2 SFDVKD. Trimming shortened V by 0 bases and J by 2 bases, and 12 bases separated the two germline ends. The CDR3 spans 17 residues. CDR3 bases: TGTGCCACCAGTGATTTGCCGAGGCAAGGAAACACCGGGGAGCTGTTTTTT. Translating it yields CATSDLPRQGNTGELFF.

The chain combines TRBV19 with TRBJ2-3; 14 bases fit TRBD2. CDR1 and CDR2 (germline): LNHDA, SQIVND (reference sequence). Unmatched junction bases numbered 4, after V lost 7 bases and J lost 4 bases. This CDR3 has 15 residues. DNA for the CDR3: TGTGCCAGTACCTCGACTAGCGGGGGGGCAGATACGCAGTATTTT. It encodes CASTSTSGGADTQYF.

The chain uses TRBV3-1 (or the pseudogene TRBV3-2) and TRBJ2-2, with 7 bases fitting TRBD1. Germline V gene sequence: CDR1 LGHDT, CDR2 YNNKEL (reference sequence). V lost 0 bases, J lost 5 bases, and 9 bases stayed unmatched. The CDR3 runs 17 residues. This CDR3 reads CASSQDTGAGVTGELFF. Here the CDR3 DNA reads TGTGCCAGCAGCCAAGATACAGGGGCTGGAGTTACCGGGGAGCTGTTTTTT.

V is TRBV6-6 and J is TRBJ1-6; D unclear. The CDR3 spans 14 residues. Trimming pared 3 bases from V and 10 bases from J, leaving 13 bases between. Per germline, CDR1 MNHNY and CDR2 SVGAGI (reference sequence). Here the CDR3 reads CASSYEEKWSPLHF. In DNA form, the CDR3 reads TGTGCCAGCAGTTATGAGGAGAAATGGTCACCCCTCCACTTT.

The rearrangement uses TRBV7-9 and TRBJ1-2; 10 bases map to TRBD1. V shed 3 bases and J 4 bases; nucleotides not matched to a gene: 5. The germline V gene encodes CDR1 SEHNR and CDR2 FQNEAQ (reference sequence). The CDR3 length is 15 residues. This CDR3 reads CASSLETGGIYGYTF. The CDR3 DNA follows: TGTGCCAGCAGCTTGGAGACAGGGGGCATCTATGGCTACACCTTC.

CDR3 amino acids: CASSYRKQAGATDTQYF. CDR3 in DNA: TGTGCCAGCAGTTATCGAAAGCAAGCGGGGGCCACAGATACGCAGTATTTT. The V and J genes are TRBV27 and TRBJ2-3; TRBD2 matches at 8 bases. The trim removed 4 bases at V and 2 bases at J, leaving 11 bases unmatched. The CDR3 covers 17 residues. Germline-derived CDR1 and CDR2 are MNHEY and SMNVEV (reference sequence).

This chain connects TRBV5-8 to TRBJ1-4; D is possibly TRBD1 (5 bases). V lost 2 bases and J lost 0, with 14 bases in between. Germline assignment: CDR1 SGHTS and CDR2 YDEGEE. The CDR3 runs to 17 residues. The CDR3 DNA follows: TGTGCCAGCAGCTTCGCAGACAGACGAGCAACTAATGAAAAACTGTTTTTT. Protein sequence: CASSFADRRATNEKLFF.

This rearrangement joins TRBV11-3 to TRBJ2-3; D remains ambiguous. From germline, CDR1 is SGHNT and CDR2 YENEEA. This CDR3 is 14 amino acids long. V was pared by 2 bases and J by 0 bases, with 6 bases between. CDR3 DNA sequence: TGTGCCAGCAGCTTAACCAGTAGCACAGATACGCAGTATTTT. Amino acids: CASSLTSSTDTQYF.

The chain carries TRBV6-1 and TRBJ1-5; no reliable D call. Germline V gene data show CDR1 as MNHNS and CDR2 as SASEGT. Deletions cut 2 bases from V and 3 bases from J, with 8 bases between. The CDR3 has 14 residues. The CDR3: CASSESSVNQPQHF. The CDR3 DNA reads TGTGCCAGCAGTGAATCGTCAGTCAATCAGCCCCAGCATTTT.

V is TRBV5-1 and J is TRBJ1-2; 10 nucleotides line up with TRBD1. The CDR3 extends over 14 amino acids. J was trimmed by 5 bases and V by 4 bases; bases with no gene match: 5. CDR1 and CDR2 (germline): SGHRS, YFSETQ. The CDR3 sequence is CASSPRTGGYGYTF. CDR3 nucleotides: TGCGCCAGCAGCCCACGGACAGGGGGATATGGCTACACCTTC.

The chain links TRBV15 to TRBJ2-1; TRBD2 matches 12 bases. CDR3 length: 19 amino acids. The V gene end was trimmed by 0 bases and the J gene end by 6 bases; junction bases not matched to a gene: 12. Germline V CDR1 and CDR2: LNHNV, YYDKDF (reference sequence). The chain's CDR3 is CATSRELAGGKYFSNEQFF. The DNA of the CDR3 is TGTGCCACCAGCAGAGAACTAGCGGGGGGCAAGTACTTTTCCAATGAGCAGTTCTTC.

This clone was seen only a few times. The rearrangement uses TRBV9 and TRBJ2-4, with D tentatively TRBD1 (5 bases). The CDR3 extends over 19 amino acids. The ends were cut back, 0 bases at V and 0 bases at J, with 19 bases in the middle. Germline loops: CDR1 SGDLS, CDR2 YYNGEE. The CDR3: CASSVGQGRTSLAKNIQYF. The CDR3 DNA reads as TGTGCCAGCAGCGTAGGTCAGGGTAGAACATCTTTAGCCAAAAACATTCAGTACTTC.

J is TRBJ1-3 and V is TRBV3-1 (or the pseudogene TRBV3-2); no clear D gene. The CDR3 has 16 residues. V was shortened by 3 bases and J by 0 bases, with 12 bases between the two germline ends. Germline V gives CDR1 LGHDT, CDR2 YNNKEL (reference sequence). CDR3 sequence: CASSQGTRGSGNTIYF. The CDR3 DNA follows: TGTGCCAGCAGCCAGGGTACCAGAGGCTCTGGAAACACCATATATTTT.

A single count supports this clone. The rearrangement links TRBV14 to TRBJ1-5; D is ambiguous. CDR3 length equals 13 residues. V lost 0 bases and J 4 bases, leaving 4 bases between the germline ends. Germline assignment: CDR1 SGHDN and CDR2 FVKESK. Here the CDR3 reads CASSQDQNQPQHF. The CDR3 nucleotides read TGTGCCAGCAGCCAAGATCAGAATCAGCCCCAGCATTTT.

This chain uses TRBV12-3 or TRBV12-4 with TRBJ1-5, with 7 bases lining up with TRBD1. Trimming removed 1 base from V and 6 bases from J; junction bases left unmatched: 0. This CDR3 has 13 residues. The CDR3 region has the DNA TGTGCCAGCAGTTTAGACAGGGGTCAGCCCCAGCATTTT. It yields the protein CASSLDRGQPQHF.

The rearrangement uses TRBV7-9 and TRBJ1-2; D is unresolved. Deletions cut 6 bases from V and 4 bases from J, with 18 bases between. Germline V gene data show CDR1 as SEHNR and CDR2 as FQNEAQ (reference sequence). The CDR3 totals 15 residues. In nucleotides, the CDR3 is TGTGCCAGCAGACCAAACGAGGGTTTAAGCTATGGCTACACCTTC. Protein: CASRPNEGLSYGYTF.

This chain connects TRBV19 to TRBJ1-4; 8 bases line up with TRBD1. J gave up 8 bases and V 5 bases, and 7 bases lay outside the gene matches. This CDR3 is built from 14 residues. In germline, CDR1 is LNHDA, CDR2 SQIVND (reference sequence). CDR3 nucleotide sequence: TGTGCCAGTAGTGCCGGACAGGGAAGGGAAAAACTGTTTTTT. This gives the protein CASSAGQGREKLFF.

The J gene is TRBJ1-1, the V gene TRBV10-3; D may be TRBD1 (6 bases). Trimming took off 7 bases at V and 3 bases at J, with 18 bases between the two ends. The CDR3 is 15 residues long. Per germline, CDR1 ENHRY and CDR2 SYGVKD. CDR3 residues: CAITYTTGSDTEAFF. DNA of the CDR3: TGTGCCATCACCTATACTACAGGGTCGGACACTGAAGCTTTCTTT.

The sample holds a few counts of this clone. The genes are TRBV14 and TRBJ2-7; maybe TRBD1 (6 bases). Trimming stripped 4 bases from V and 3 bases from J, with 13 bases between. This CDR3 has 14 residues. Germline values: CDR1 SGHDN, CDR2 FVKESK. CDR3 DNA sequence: TGTGCCAGCAGCCGAACAGGGTGGGTCTACGAGCAGTACTTC. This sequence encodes CASSRTGWVYEQYF.

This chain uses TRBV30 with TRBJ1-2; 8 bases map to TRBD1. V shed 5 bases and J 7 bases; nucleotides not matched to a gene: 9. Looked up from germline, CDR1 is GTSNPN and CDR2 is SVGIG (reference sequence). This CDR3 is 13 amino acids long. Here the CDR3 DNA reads TGTGCCTGGTCGACAGGGGATTTAAGTGGCTACACCTTC. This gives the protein CAWSTGDLSGYTF.

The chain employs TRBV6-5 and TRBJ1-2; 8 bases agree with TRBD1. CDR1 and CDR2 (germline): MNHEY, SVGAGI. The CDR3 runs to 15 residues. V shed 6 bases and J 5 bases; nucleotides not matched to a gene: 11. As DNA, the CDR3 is TGTGCCAGCAGGGACAGGGTGACGGGAATGTATGGCTACACCTTC. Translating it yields CASRDRVTGMYGYTF.

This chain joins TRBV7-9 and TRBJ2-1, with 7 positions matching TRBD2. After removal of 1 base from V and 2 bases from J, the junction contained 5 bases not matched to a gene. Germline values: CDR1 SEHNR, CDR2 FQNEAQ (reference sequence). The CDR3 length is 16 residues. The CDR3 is CASSLVLAAAYNEQFF. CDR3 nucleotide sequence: TGTGCCAGCAGCTTAGTTCTAGCGGCGGCCTACAATGAGCAGTTCTTC.